This TCR beta chain came from a study of T cells and Merkel cell carcinoma outcomes. Study-level findings and limits: Repertoire plus T-cell density reportedly predicted Merkel cell carcinoma outcomes.

Profiling relied on immunoSEQ multiplex PCR, and the TCRdb table lists in-frame clones only, not all of them. The sample comprises about 19,000 clones, roughly 80% of which are singletons, and 3.1% rests with the top ten. In regard to this clone: Its target is unknown.

The germline V and J ends were trimmed by 1 base and 6 bases, with 12 bases remaining between them. The CDR3 is 15 residues long. CDR1 and CDR2 (germline): SGHTA, FQGNSA. The J gene is TRBJ2-2, the V gene TRBV7-2; perhaps TRBD2 as D (6 bases). The sequence came from a human donor with Merkel cell carcinoma. The sequenced sample was tumor tissue from Merkel cell carcinoma. CDR3 region: CASSLDGSKAGELFF. The CDR3 bases are TGTGCCAGCAGCTTAGACGGGAGCAAGGCCGGGGAGCTGTTTTTT. Complete variable domain (other parts from reference TRBV7-2 and TRBJ2-2): GAGVSQSPSNKVTEKGKDVELRCDPISGHTALYWYRQSLGQGLEFLIYFQGNSAPDKSGLPSDRFSAERTGGSVSTLTIQRTQQEDSAVYLCASSLDGSKAGELFFGEGSRLTVL.